These T cell receptor beta chains were read from a single sample in a study of blood T cell repertoires in COVID-19. The table came from immunoSEQ multiplex PCR; TCRdb's copy has only in-frame clones and leaves some out. The top ten hold over 4% of the sample, which has about 87,000 clones, around nine tenths seen once. Sequencing was performed on peripheral blood. Receptors originate from a middle-aged man with acute or convalescent COVID-19. CDR3s include the opening cysteine and the closing phenylalanine or tryptophan. A D gene is named only where the DNA matches it firmly.

TRBV19	.	14	TRBJ1-6	CATNGGGENSPLHF	TGTGCCACCAACGGCGGGGGGGAAAATTCACCCCTCCACTTT
TRBV3-1/TRBV3-2	TRBD2	16	TRBJ2-7	CASRSTSGRGSYEQYF	TGTGCCAGCAGGTCGACTAGCGGGAGGGGCTCCTACGAGCAGTACTTC
TRBV28	TRBD1	13	TRBJ1-2	CASSSPGQGGYTF	TGTGCCAGCAGTTCCCCGGGACAGGGCGGCTACACCTTC
TRBV25-1	TRBD1	16	TRBJ1-2	CASSVQTGTANYGYTF	TGTGCCAGCAGTGTCCAAACCGGGACAGCTAACTATGGCTACACCTTC
TRBV5-4	TRBD1	13	TRBJ1-4	CASSRPQGEKLFF	TGTGCCAGCAGCCGACCACAGGGGGAAAAACTGTTTTTT
TRBV7-9	.	13	TRBJ1-2	CASSSTGDYGYTF	TGTGCCAGCAGCTCTACGGGGGACTATGGCTACACCTTC
TRBV5-1	TRBD2	15	TRBJ2-1	CASSLDGGTYNEQFF	TGCGCCAGCAGCTTGGACGGGGGGACCTACAATGAGCAGTTCTTC
TRBV6-5	TRBD1	14	TRBJ1-6	CASRGAGGNSPLHF	TGTGCCAGCAGGGGGGCAGGGGGAAATTCACCCCTCCACTTT
TRBV2	TRBD2	14	TRBJ2-1	CASSRREKANEQFF	TGTGCCAGCAGTCGGCGGGAGAAGGCCAATGAGCAGTTCTTC
TRBV7-6	TRBD1	15	TRBJ2-5	CASSSGQGGVETQYF	TGTGCCAGCAGCTCGGGACAGGGGGGCGTCGAGACCCAGTACTTC
TRBV4-3	TRBD1	13	TRBJ2-7	CASSHRQGYEQYF	TGCGCCAGCAGCCACAGACAGGGCTACGAGCAGTACTTC
TRBV11-2	.	12	TRBJ2-1	CASSLGLSLQFF	TGTGCCAGCAGCTTAGGACTGAGTCTGCAGTTCTTC
TRBV4-2	TRBD1	18	TRBJ2-2	CASSQERTGTGSTGELFF	TGTGCCAGCAGCCAAGAGCGAACCGGGACAGGGAGCACCGGGGAGCTGTTTTTT